This T cell receptor (beta chain) was retrieved from a study of siplizumab effects on memory and regulatory T cells. About the study: Without drug or with siplizumab at about 0.97 ug/mL, mixed lymphocyte reactions were set up in pairs.

General study findings and limits: On average, under 75% of mappable alloreactive CD4+ clones were Treg-derived under siplizumab, against about 27% in controls.

For approximately six days at 37°C, the mixed lymphocyte reaction cells were kept in coculture. Only in-frame clones appear in the TCRdb table, and some are missing; sequencing was by immunoSEQ multiplex PCR. The sample shows 9,500 to 10,000 clones, almost 40% of them seen only once. Within the sample, this clone is medium-sized. What it binds is not known. The CDR3 consists of 13 residues. Trimming removed 1 base from V and 8 bases from J, with 12 bases in between. The germline CDR1 and CDR2 sequences are SGHVS and FQNEAQ. The chain couples TRBV7-8 to TRBJ2-7, with a tentative D call TRBD2 (6 bases). The source is a human donor in good health; the cells came from an allogeneic mixed lymphocyte reaction. Sequencing input: CFSE-low (dividing) CD4+ T cells sorted from an allogeneic mixed lymphocyte reaction. The CDR3 loop is CASSLGLGEQQYF. In DNA form, the CDR3 reads TGTGCCAGCAGCTTAGGACTAGGAGAGCAGCAGTACTTC.